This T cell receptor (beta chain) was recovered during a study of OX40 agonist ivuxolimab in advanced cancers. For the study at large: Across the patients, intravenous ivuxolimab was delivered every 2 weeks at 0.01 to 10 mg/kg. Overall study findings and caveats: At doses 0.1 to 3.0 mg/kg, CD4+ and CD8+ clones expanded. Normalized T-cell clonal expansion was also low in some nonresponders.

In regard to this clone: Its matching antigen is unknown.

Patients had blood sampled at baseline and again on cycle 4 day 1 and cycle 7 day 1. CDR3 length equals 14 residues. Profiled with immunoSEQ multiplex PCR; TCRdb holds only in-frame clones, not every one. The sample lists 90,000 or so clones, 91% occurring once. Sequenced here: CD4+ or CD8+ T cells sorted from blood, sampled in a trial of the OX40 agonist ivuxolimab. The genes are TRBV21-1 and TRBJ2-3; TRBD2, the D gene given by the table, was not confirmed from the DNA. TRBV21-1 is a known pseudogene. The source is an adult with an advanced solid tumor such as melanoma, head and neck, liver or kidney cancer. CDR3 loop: CASSKELAGRGQYF. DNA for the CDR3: TGTGCCAGCAGCAAAGAACTAGCGGGACGAGGGCAGTATTTT.